These 25 T cell receptor beta chains were sequenced from one sample in a study of vaccination effects on CD4 cells after COVID-19. No antigen has been identified for these receptors. Some clones are missing from TCRdb's copy, which holds only in-frame ones; the method was immunoSEQ multiplex PCR. The table lists 40,000 to 45,000 clones, about two thirds of them singletons, with roughly 8% in the top ten. Isolating CD4+ T cells followed approximately 11 days of culture. Of the BNT162b2 and mRNA-1273 vaccines, participants received two doses of one or the other. The specimen comprised CD4+ T cells from PBMCs cultured without peptide, sampled after COVID-19 vaccination. The receptors come from a human donor who received a COVID-19 vaccine.

This clone appeared once. The rearrangement joins TRBV6-5 to TRBJ1-1, with D perhaps matching TRBD1 (6 bases). This CDR3 is 12 amino acids long. V was pared by 1 base and J by 8 bases, with 8 bases between. CDR1 is MNHEY and CDR2 is SVGAGI in the germline V gene. The CDR3 coding sequence is TGTGCCAGCAGTTACTATGGGGGCGAAGCTTTCTTT. It encodes CASSYYGGEAFF.

The chain recombines TRBV11-2 with TRBJ1-1; 8 nucleotides agree with TRBD1. After removal of 4 bases from V and 4 bases from J, the junction contained 8 bases not matched to a gene. The CDR3 consists of 15 residues. Germline-derived CDR1 and CDR2 are SGHAT and FQNNGV. The CDR3 DNA is TGTGCCAGCAGCTCTCGGACAGGGTTTAGCACTGAAGCTTTCTTT. This sequence encodes CASSSRTGFSTEAFF.

J is TRBJ1-6 and V is TRBV2; a possible D gene is TRBD1 (6 bases). V was trimmed by 7 bases and J by 0 bases, leaving 22 bases between them. Germline assignment: CDR1 SNHLY and CDR2 FYNNEI. CDR3 size: 19 residues. The CDR3 DNA follows: TGTGCCAGCACCAAACGGGGGCTAGGGACGAGCTCCTATAATTCACCCCTCCACTTT. Translation: CASTKRGLGTSSYNSPLHF.

The chain links TRBV10-1 to TRBJ1-2; D perhaps matches TRBD1 (5 bases). The germline gives CDR1 WNHNN, CDR2 SYGVQD (reference sequence). This CDR3 has 15 amino acids. V was pared by 2 bases and J by 6 bases, with 16 bases between. CDR3 in amino acids: CASSEQSGTWDGYTF. CDR3 nucleotides: TGCGCCAGCAGTGAGCAATCCGGGACCTGGGATGGCTACACCTTC.

The J gene is TRBJ1-1, the V gene TRBV7-2, with TRBD1 identical over 9 bases. The CDR3 has 13 amino acids. The germline gives CDR1 SGHTA, CDR2 FQGNSA. Unmatched junction bases numbered 3, after V lost 5 bases and J lost 5 bases. CDR3 residues: CASSEDRGTEAFF. The CDR3 DNA sequence: TGTGCCAGCAGCGAAGACAGGGGGACTGAAGCTTTCTTT.

V and J are TRBV2 and TRBJ2-5; D not resolved. Germline assignment: CDR1 SNHLY and CDR2 FYNNEI. Trimming left V 7 bases short and J 2 bases short, with 11 bases between. The CDR3 consists of 13 residues. In DNA form, the CDR3 reads TGTGCCAGCAATCAGGATGGGCAAGAGACCCAGTACTTC. Protein product: CASNQDGQETQYF. The complete variable domain, with remaining parts taken from reference TRBV2 and TRBJ2-5, reads EPEVTQTPSHQVTQMGQEVILRCVPISNHLYFYWYRQILGQKVEFLVSFYNNEISEKSEIFDDQFSVERPDGSNFTLKIRSTKLEDSAMYFCASNQDGQETQYFGPGTRLLVL.

The genes are TRBV4-1 and TRBJ1-1; D gene unclear. CDR3 length: 16 residues. V lost 0 bases to trimming and J lost 6 bases, with 17 bases between them. Germline-derived CDR1 and CDR2 are MGHRA and YSYEKL. In DNA, the CDR3 is TGCGCCAGCAGCCAAGATCTTCAGATTCCGTCCGCTGAAGCTTTCTTT. Translation: CASSQDLQIPSAEAFF.

In this sample, this clone turned up a few times. V and J are TRBV6-6 and TRBJ1-3; the D is unclear. Trimming pared 0 bases from V and 2 bases from J, leaving 2 bases between. CDR1 is MNHNY and CDR2 is SVGAGI in the germline V gene (reference sequence). The CDR3 has 13 amino acids. In DNA form, the CDR3 reads TGTGCCAGCAGTTACTCCACTGGAAACACCATATATTTT. Translating gives CASSYSTGNTIYF.

This CDR3 is CASSLNWGNQPQHF. In nucleotides, the CDR3 is TGTGCCAGCAGTTTAAACTGGGGAAATCAGCCCCAGCATTTT. The chain has TRBV27 and TRBJ1-5, with unresolved D. The CDR3 sequence is 14 residues long. The germline CDR1 and CDR2 sequences are MNHEY and SMNVEV (reference sequence). Trimming pared 2 bases from V and 4 bases from J, leaving 9 bases between.

The V gene is TRBV29-1, the J gene TRBJ1-1; D is possibly TRBD1 (6 bases). The V and J ends lost 5 bases and 0 bases respectively, with 10 bases between them. This CDR3 is 13 amino acids long. Germline values: CDR1 SQVTM, CDR2 ANQGSEA. The CDR3 region has the DNA TGCAGCGTTTGTCGGGACATGAACACTGAAGCTTTCTTT. Translating gives CSVCRDMNTEAFF.

The chain has TRBV5-1 and TRBJ1-4, with D unresolved. Germline V gene lookup returns CDR1 SGHRS and CDR2 YFSETQ. Between the trimmed V and J ends, which lost 2 bases and 8 bases, there was a span of 10 bases. This CDR3 contains 13 residues. For the CDR3, the DNA is TGCGCCAGCAGCTTAGCAGGAGGGGAAAAACTGTTTTTT. Protein product: CASSLAGGEKLFF.

In this sample, this clone turned up a few times. V and J are TRBV10-3 and TRBJ2-7, with a weak D call TRBD1 (6 bases). The germline V gene has CDR1 ENHRY and CDR2 SYGVKD. The ends were cut back, 4 bases at V and 2 bases at J, with 12 bases in the middle. The length of the CDR3 is 14 residues. The chain's CDR3 is CAISGSTGAYEQYF. For the CDR3, the DNA is TGTGCCATCAGTGGTTCGACAGGAGCCTACGAGCAGTACTTC.

This clone was detected a few times. This chain uses TRBV7-2 with TRBJ1-2; 8 bases align to TRBD1. V lost 6 bases, J lost 3 bases, and 9 bases stayed unmatched. The CDR3 has 15 amino acids. Germline V gene lookup returns CDR1 SGHTA and CDR2 FQGNSA. CDR3 sequence reads: CASRFNPGQDYGYTF. The CDR3 DNA reads TGTGCCAGCAGGTTTAATCCGGGACAGGACTATGGCTACACCTTC. The entire variable domain, with the rest obtained from reference TRBV7-2 and TRBJ1-2, is as follows: GAGVSQSPSNKVTEKGKDVELRCDPISGHTALYWYRQSLGQGLEFLIYFQGNSAPDKSGLPSDRFSAERTGGSVSTLTIQRTQQEDSAVYLCASRFNPGQDYGYTFGSGTRLTVV.

This clone is a singleton in its sample. The genes are TRBV5-8 and TRBJ2-7; 10 bases line up with TRBD1. The junction had 8 bases not matched to a gene; V was cut back by 0 bases and J by 5 bases. The CDR3 length is 16 residues. Per germline, CDR1 SGHTS and CDR2 YDEGEE. The CDR3 sequence: CASSLVGTGDSHEQYF. The CDR3 coding sequence is TGTGCCAGCAGCTTGGTCGGGACAGGGGATTCCCACGAGCAGTACTTC.

The V gene is TRBV21-1, the J gene TRBJ1-2. TRBV21-1 is reported as a pseudogene. This CDR3 is 13 amino acids long. CDR3 amino acids: CASSKVRLAGYTF. CDR3 bases: TGTGCCAGCAGCAAAGTTCGGCTTGCGGGCTACACCTTC.

This sequence joins TRBV4-2 and TRBJ1-3; D gene ambiguous. The length of the CDR3 is 15 residues. Deletions cut 0 bases from V and 4 bases from J, with 10 bases between. Germline V gives CDR1 LGHNA, CDR2 YNFKEQ. In nucleotides, the CDR3 is TGTGCCAGCAGCCAAGATCAAGGGCCCGGAAACACCATATATTTT. This encodes CASSQDQGPGNTIYF.

This chain links TRBV10-1 with TRBJ2-3; no definite D call. The CDR3 is 12 amino acids. The germline V and J ends were trimmed by 6 bases and 3 bases, with 7 bases remaining between them. Germline V lookup: CDR1 WNHNN, CDR2 SYGVQD (reference sequence). The CDR3 DNA reads as TGCGCCAGCAGAGGGATTACAGATACGCAGTATTTT. Protein product: CASRGITDTQYF.

The rearrangement joins TRBV13 to TRBJ2-7; 9 bases are shared with TRBD1. CDR3 length: 14 residues. Germline V gene data show CDR1 as PRHDT and CDR2 as FYEKMQ (reference sequence). Trimming cost V 5 bases and J 5 bases; bases outside gene matches: 7. The CDR3 sequence: CASSPRDRVNEQYF. CDR3 DNA sequence: TGTGCCAGCAGCCCCCGGGACAGGGTTAACGAGCAGTACTTC.

This clone was observed a handful of times. The chain links TRBV2 to TRBJ2-7, with 7 bases that match TRBD1. CDR1 and CDR2 from the germline V gene are SNHLY and FYNNEI. V was clipped by 6 bases and J by 2 bases; unmatched bases: 7. This CDR3 spans 14 amino acids. The CDR3: CASRWDSPAYEQYF. The DNA for the CDR3 is TGTGCCAGCAGATGGGACAGTCCAGCCTACGAGCAGTACTTC.

The chain recombines TRBV5-4 with TRBJ2-7, with D possibly matching TRBD2 (6 bases). V lost 2 bases and J lost 0, with 12 bases in between. The CDR3 is 15 residues long. Germline V lookup: CDR1 SGHNT, CDR2 YYREEE (reference sequence). The CDR3 nucleotides read TGTGCCAGCAGCTTAGACTTGACTAGCTCCTACGAGCAGTACTTC. Its protein is CASSLDLTSSYEQYF. Supplemented by reference TRBV5-4 and TRBJ2-7, the full variable domain reads ETGVTQSPTHLIKTRGQQVTLRCSSQSGHNTVSWYQQALGQGPQFIFQYYREEENGRGNFPPRFSGLQFPNYSSELNVNALELDDSALYLCASSLDLTSSYEQYFGPGTRLTVT.

The chain employs TRBV3-1 (or the pseudogene TRBV3-2) and TRBJ1-2; D is unresolved. Trimming cost V 2 bases and J 10 bases, with 8 bases left between them. The CDR3 runs to 11 residues. The germline V gene encodes CDR1 LGHDT and CDR2 YNNKEL (reference sequence). The CDR3 sequence: CASSQFEAYTF. The CDR3 nucleotides read TGTGCCAGCAGCCAATTTGAAGCCTACACCTTC.

The chain employs TRBV5-4 and TRBJ2-5; 9 bases are shared with TRBD2. Per the germline V gene, CDR1 is SGHNT and CDR2 is YYREEE (reference sequence). The V and J ends lost 0 bases and 2 bases, in that order; junction bases with no gene match: 5. The CDR3 is made up of 16 amino acids. Here the CDR3 reads CASSLGGLAGQETQYF. The CDR3 nucleotides are TGTGCCAGCAGCTTGGGGGGCCTAGCGGGACAAGAGACCCAGTACTTC.

The rearrangement joins TRBV2 to TRBJ2-4; 8 nucleotides line up with TRBD1. The CDR3 has 18 residues. After removal of 5 bases from V and 2 bases from J, the junction contained 14 bases not matched to a gene. From germline, CDR1 is SNHLY and CDR2 FYNNEI. The DNA for the CDR3 is TGTGCCAGCAGTCCTGTTACCAGGACAGGGAGGACCAAAAACATTCAGTACTTC. It codes for CASSPVTRTGRTKNIQYF.

This clone turned up a few times. CDR3 sequence (DNA): TGTGCCAGTAGTCCAGGGCCTTTATACAATGAGCAGTTCTTC. Amino acids: CASSPGPLYNEQFF. J is TRBJ2-1 and V is TRBV19; D is perhaps TRBD1 (5 bases). Trimming removed 5 bases at V and 4 bases at J, with 12 bases between. Germline V gene sequence: CDR1 LNHDA, CDR2 SQIVND (reference sequence). The CDR3 sequence is 14 residues long.

The J gene is TRBJ1-1, the V gene TRBV29-1; maybe TRBD1 (6 bases). The CDR3 has 11 amino acids. Germline CDR1 reads SQVTM; CDR2 reads ANQGSEA. Trimming removed 7 bases at V and 4 bases at J, with 10 bases between. CDR3: CSAKGGTEAFF. CDR3 DNA: TGCAGCGCCAAGGGGGGCACTGAAGCTTTCTTT. The full variable domain, completed using reference TRBV29-1 and TRBJ1-1, is SAVISQKPSRDICQRGTSLTIQCQVDSQVTMMFWYRQQPGQSLTLIATANQGSEATYESGFVIDKFPISRPNLTFSTLTVSNMSPEDSSIYLCSAKGGTEAFFGQGTRLTVV.